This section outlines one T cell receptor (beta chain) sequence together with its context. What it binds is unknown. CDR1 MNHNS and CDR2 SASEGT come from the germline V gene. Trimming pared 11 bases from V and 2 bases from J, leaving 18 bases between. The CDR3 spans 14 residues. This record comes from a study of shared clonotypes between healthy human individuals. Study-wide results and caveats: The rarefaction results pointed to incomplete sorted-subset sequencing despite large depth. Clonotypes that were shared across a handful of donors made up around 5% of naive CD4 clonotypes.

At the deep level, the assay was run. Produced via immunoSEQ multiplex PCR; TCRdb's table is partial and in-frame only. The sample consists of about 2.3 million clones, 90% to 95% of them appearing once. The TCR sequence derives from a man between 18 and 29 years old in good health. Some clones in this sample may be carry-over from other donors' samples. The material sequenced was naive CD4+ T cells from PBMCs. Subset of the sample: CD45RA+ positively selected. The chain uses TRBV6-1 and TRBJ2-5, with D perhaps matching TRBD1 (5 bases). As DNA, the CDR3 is TGTGCCCTGATGAAGGGGTTTCTGCAAGAGACCCAGTACTTC. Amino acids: CALMKGFLQETQYF.